This T cell receptor (beta chain) was recovered during a study of blood T cell repertoires in COVID-19. In the original processing: Reference gene primer amplification gave nucleated cell count estimates. Repertoires were generated with immunoSEQ multiplex PCR, while TCRdb's copy carries only in-frame clones and drops some. Clone size and V and J calls were adopted from that table, with D and trimming inferred from the DNA. The sample holds around 84,000 clones; about 83% are singletons and the top ten take 30% to 45%. The CDR3 spans 12 residues. Trimming left V 5 bases short and J 8 bases short, with 15 bases between. Germline V gene lookup returns CDR1 SQVTM and CDR2 ANQGSEA.

Sequencing input: peripheral blood. The TCR comes from a man older than 75 with active or convalescent COVID-19. This rearrangement joins TRBV29-1 to TRBJ1-2; D uncertain. As DNA, the CDR3 is TGCAGCGTTTTCTCGGAGGGAGGAGGCTACACCTTC. It translates to CSVFSEGGGYTF.